The 22 T cell receptor beta chains below all came from one sample that was sequenced in a study of post-analysis software for immune sequencing data. General observations from the study: About five TRBV segments were more frequent in patients than controls; TRBV5-6, TRBV5-1 and TRBV20-1 belonged to this group.

Their recognized antigens are unknown. Tagging with unique molecular identifiers was a feature of the TCR beta cDNA libraries. TCRdb passed the PCR reads through MiXCR, listing each CDR3 protein once. The sample yields approximately 770,000 distinct CDR3 sequences, about 45% seen once. The specimen was blood. The receptors were gathered from a girl aged 5 to 17 with multiple sclerosis.

The rearrangement uses TRBV25-1 and TRBJ2-7; D unclear. The J call may be in error: the DNA end matches TRBJ2-5 better. The germline V gene has CDR1 MGHDK and CDR2 SYGVNS. This CDR3 is built from 13 residues. The CDR3 DNA follows: TGTGCCAGCAGTGAAATTCTCGTGGAGACCCAGTACTTC. Translation: CASSEILVETQYF.

This clonotype came up a few times. The chain combines TRBV18 with TRBJ2-4; D remains ambiguous. The V gene lost 6 bases and the J gene lost 0 bases, with 12 bases spanning the gap. The CDR3 consists of 15 residues. Per germline, CDR1 KGHSH and CDR2 LQKENI. The chain's CDR3 is CASSGGSGAKNIQYF. In DNA form, the CDR3 reads TGTGCCAGCTCGGGCGGTTCAGGAGCCAAAAACATTCAGTACTTC.

The V call is TRBV6-5, the J call TRBJ1-5; D is unresolved. V lost 1 base to trimming and J lost 0 bases, with 4 bases between them. Germline V gene sequence: CDR1 MNHEY, CDR2 SVGAGI. This CDR3 is built from 14 residues. CDR3 residues: CASSYYPSNQPQHF. DNA of the CDR3: TGTGCCAGCAGTTACTATCCTAGCAATCAGCCCCAGCATTTT.

This clonotype was recorded a few times. The rearrangement joins TRBV6-5 to TRBJ2-5; perhaps D is TRBD1 or TRBD2 (5 bases each). The germline V gene has CDR1 MNHEY and CDR2 SVGAGI. The CDR3 has 12 residues. Trimming stripped 8 bases from V and 11 bases from J, with 18 bases between. The CDR3 nucleotides read TGTGCCAGCGGAAATCCCCGAGGGGAGCAGTACTTC. It translates to CASGNPRGEQYF.

This sequence joins TRBV5-6 and TRBJ2-1, with 9 bases that match TRBD1. The V gene end was trimmed by 1 base and the J gene end by 7 bases; junction bases not matched to a gene: 9. This CDR3 has 16 residues. The V gene's germline CDR1 is SGHDT and CDR2 YYEEEE. The CDR3 loop reads CASSLLGQGTNNEQFF. CDR3 DNA: TGTGCCAGCAGCTTGCTAGGACAGGGGACGAATAATGAGCAGTTCTTC.

CDR3 region: CASGLDREGNQPQHF. The CDR3 DNA reads as TGTGCTAGTGGTTTGGACAGGGAGGGCAATCAGCCCCAGCATTTT. The chain has TRBV12-5 and TRBJ1-5; D possibly corresponds to TRBD1 (6 bases). Germline-derived CDR1 and CDR2 are LGHNT and FRNRAP. CDR3 length: 15 residues. V dropped 1 base and J dropped 2 bases, with 9 bases sitting between them. The full variable domain, completed using reference TRBV12-5 and TRBJ1-5, is DARVTQTPRHKVTEMGQEVTMRCQPILGHNTVFWYRQTMMQGLELLAYFRNRAPLDDSGMPKDRFSAEMPDATLATLKIQPSEPRDSAVYFCASGLDREGNQPQHFGDGTRLSIL.

In this sample, this clonotype turned up a few times. This sequence joins TRBV27 and TRBJ2-5; perhaps D is TRBD1 or TRBD2 (5 bases each). The CDR3 length is 13 residues. Looked up from germline, CDR1 is MNHEY and CDR2 is SMNVEV (reference sequence). V shed 5 bases and J shed 4 bases, with 11 bases lying between them. CDR3 amino acids: CASSARGLETQYF. The CDR3 DNA is TGTGCCAGCAGTGCTCGGGGCCTAGAGACCCAGTACTTC.

The chain couples TRBV9 to TRBJ1-4; 8 positions agree with TRBD1. Germline V gene lookup returns CDR1 SGDLS and CDR2 YYNGEE. Trimming cost V 0 bases and J 3 bases; bases outside gene matches: 1. The CDR3 contains 15 residues. CDR3: CASSVEGQANEKLFF. For the CDR3, the DNA is TGTGCCAGCAGCGTAGAGGGACAGGCTAATGAAAAACTGTTTTTT.

In its sample, this clonotype was seen once. The gene calls are TRBV9 and TRBJ2-3; TRBD2 aligns across 8 bases. V lost 0 bases to trimming and J lost 3 bases; unmatched junction nucleotides: 3. Germline V CDR1 and CDR2: SGDLS, YYNGEE. This CDR3 spans 15 amino acids. In DNA, the CDR3 is TGTGCCAGCAGCGTAGGCGGGAGGAAGACAGATACGCAGTATTTT. This translates into CASSVGGRKTDTQYF. The full variable domain, in which reference TRBV9 and TRBJ2-3 provide the parts outside the CDR3, is DSGVTQTPKHLITATGQRVTLRCSPRSGDLSVYWYQQSLDQGLQFLIQYYNGEERAKGNILERFSAQQFPDLHSELNLSSLELGDSALYFCASSVGGRKTDTQYFGPGTRLTVL.

This clonotype was detected only a few times. The chain links TRBV7-2 to TRBJ2-7; 10 bases line up with TRBD2. The assigned J gene may be wrong: the sequence end matches TRBJ2-1 better. The CDR3 is 13 amino acids. Germline V gene lookup returns CDR1 SGHTA and CDR2 FQGNSA. The chain's CDR3 is CASRGSGREEQFF. The CDR3 DNA follows: TGTGCCAGCAGGGGGAGCGGGAGGGAGGAGCAGTTCTTC.

This clonotype was detected a few times. This chain joins TRBV29-1 and TRBJ2-7, with 11 positions matching TRBD2. This CDR3 region has 14 residues. Looked up from germline, CDR1 is SQVTM and CDR2 is ANQGSEA. J gave up 0 bases and V 4 bases, and 2 bases lay outside the gene matches. The CDR3 here is CSVAGTSGSYEQYF. The CDR3 nucleotides read TGCAGCGTTGCCGGGACTAGCGGCTCCTACGAGCAGTACTTC.

This clonotype was counted once. The rearrangement links TRBV20-1 to TRBJ2-1, with D possibly being TRBD2 (6 bases). Germline loops: CDR1 DFQATT, CDR2 SNEGSKA (reference sequence). The CDR3 extends over 13 amino acids. V was trimmed by 5 bases and J by 8 bases, leaving 16 bases between them. The chain's CDR3 is CSAYKRPGDEQFF. In DNA form, the CDR3 reads TGCAGTGCTTACAAAAGGCCGGGGGATGAGCAGTTCTTC.

This rearrangement joins TRBV18 to TRBJ1-2; D not resolved. Germline V CDR1 and CDR2: KGHSH, LQKENI. V shed 3 bases and J shed 8 bases, with 13 bases lying between them. The CDR3 consists of 13 residues. Written as DNA, the CDR3 is TGTGCCAGCTCACCCCCGGCAGGCTACGGCTACACCTTC. Protein product: CASSPPAGYGYTF.

CDR3 sequence reads: CASSRTTSGGPNEQFF. CDR3 in DNA: TGTGCCAGCAGTCGAACTACTAGCGGGGGCCCCAATGAGCAGTTCTTC. This chain connects TRBV7-9 to TRBJ2-1; 11 nucleotides line up with TRBD2. This CDR3 comprises 16 residues. The ends lost 6 bases at V and 6 bases at J; junction bases unmatched: 10. Per germline, CDR1 SEHNR and CDR2 FQNEAQ (reference sequence).

V is TRBV4-1 and J is TRBJ2-5, with D maybe TRBD1 (5 bases). This CDR3 has 17 amino acids. Germline CDR1 MGHRA, CDR2 YSYEKL. V shed 0 bases and J shed 3 bases, with 17 bases lying between them. This CDR3 is CASSQDAGHADKETQYF. The CDR3 DNA reads as TGCGCCAGCAGCCAAGACGCCGGACACGCAGATAAAGAGACCCAGTACTTC.

The chain is built from TRBV10-3 and TRBJ2-7, with D maybe TRBD1 (6 bases). The germline V gene encodes CDR1 ENHRY and CDR2 SYGVKD. The V end was cut by 5 bases, the J end by 2 bases, with 19 bases between. This CDR3 is 16 amino acids long. CDR3 residues: CAISKNTEQGAYEQYF. CDR3 bases: TGTGCCATCAGTAAAAATACCGAACAGGGTGCCTACGAGCAGTACTTC.

The table lists this clonotype with a count of one. The V gene is TRBV20-1, the J gene TRBJ1-5; D call uncertain. The germline V gene encodes CDR1 DFQATT and CDR2 SNEGSKA (reference sequence). The CDR3 length is 14 residues. V was clipped by 3 bases and J by 3 bases, with 12 bases between them. The CDR3 coding sequence is TGCAGTGCTAGGGGTCGCACCTCCAATCAGCCCCAGCATTTT. Its translation: CSARGRTSNQPQHF.

Only a few counts were recorded for this clonotype. The V and J genes are TRBV9 and TRBJ2-5; the match to TRBD2 covers 10 bases. The CDR3 consists of 15 residues. From germline, CDR1 is SGDLS and CDR2 YYNGEE. V lost 0 bases to trimming and J lost 5 bases; unmatched junction nucleotides: 4. In DNA form, the CDR3 reads TGTGCCAGCAGCGTAGGTGGGACTAGCGATGAGACCCAGTACTTC. As protein: CASSVGGTSDETQYF. Filled out from reference TRBV9 and TRBJ2-5, the complete variable domain reads DSGVTQTPKHLITATGQRVTLRCSPRSGDLSVYWYQQSLDQGLQFLIQYYNGEERAKGNILERFSAQQFPDLHSELNLSSLELGDSALYFCASSVGGTSDETQYFGPGTRLLVL.

V and J are TRBV7-2 and TRBJ2-7, with 7 positions matching TRBD2. The germline V gene encodes CDR1 SGHTA and CDR2 FQGNSA. This CDR3 is 14 amino acids long. The junction had 7 bases not matched to a gene; V was cut back by 2 bases and J by 6 bases. The CDR3 sequence is CASSLYAGRGEQYF. The CDR3 DNA is TGTGCCAGCAGCTTATATGCAGGGAGGGGCGAGCAGTACTTC. Complete variable domain (other parts from reference TRBV7-2 and TRBJ2-7): GAGVSQSPSNKVTEKGKDVELRCDPISGHTALYWYRQSLGQGLEFLIYFQGNSAPDKSGLPSDRFSAERTGGSVSTLTIQRTQQEDSAVYLCASSLYAGRGEQYFGPGTRLTVT.

The chain employs TRBV12-3 or TRBV12-4 and TRBJ2-1, with 8 positions matching TRBD2. The trim removed 6 bases at V and 8 bases at J, leaving 12 bases unmatched. The CDR3 contains 15 residues. The CDR3 loop reads CASSRTSGRRDEQFF. The CDR3 DNA sequence: TGTGCCAGCAGCCGAACGAGCGGGAGACGGGATGAGCAGTTCTTC.

This rearrangement joins TRBV5-5 to TRBJ2-3, with 9 bases that match TRBD1. CDR3 length: 19 residues. J was trimmed by 0 bases and V by 2 bases; bases with no gene match: 13. The germline V gene encodes CDR1 SGHKS and CDR2 YYEKEE (reference sequence). CDR3 in amino acids: CASSLEMDRGYSSTDTQYF. In DNA, the CDR3 is TGTGCCAGCAGCTTAGAGATGGACAGGGGATACTCTAGCACAGATACGCAGTATTTT.

The CDR3 is CASSLSGRGTQYF. Here the CDR3 DNA reads TGTGCCAGCAGCCTTAGCGGGAGAGGGACCCAGTACTTC. The chain combines TRBV28 with TRBJ2-7; 9 bases map to TRBD2. TRBJ2-5 matches the DNA end more closely, so the J call is doubtful. This CDR3 contains 13 residues. Per the germline V gene, CDR1 is MDHEN and CDR2 is SYDVKM.